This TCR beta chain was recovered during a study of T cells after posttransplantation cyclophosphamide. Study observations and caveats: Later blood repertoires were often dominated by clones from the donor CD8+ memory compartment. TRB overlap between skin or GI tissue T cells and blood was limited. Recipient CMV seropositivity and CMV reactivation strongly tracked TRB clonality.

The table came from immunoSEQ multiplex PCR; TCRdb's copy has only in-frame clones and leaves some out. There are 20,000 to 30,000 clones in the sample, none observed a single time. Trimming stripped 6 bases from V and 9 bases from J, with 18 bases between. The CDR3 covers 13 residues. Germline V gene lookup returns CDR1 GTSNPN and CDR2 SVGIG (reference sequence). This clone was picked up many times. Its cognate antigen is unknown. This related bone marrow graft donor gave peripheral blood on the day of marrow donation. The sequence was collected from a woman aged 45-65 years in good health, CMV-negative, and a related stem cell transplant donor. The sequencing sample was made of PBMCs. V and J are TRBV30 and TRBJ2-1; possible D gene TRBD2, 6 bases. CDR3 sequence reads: CACHKLALVEQFF. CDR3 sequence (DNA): TGTGCCTGCCATAAGCTAGCGTTGGTTGAGCAGTTCTTC.